Following are 7 T cell receptor beta chains from one sample sequenced in a study of T cells after yellow fever vaccination. TCRdb used MiXCR to reprocess the 5' RACE reads, holding one entry per CDR3 protein. The table lists about 330,000 distinct CDR3 sequences, roughly 6.8% of them singletons, with roughly a sixth in the top ten. The material was PBMCs, obtained more than 35 days after the first yellow fever vaccination. Source of these receptors: a man in his late teens or twenties who received the YFV17D yellow fever vaccine.

The chain carries TRBV5-1 and TRBJ2-2; no firm D call. The V gene lost 0 bases and the J gene lost 3 bases, with 9 bases spanning the gap. The CDR3 totals 15 residues. The germline gives CDR1 SGHRS, CDR2 YFSETQ. The CDR3 here is CASSLGPLDTGELFF. In nucleotides, the CDR3 is TGCGCCAGCAGCTTGGGACCCTTGGACACCGGGGAGCTGTTTTTT.

This chain uses TRBV10-3 with TRBJ2-7, with D possibly matching TRBD2 (6 bases). The CDR3 length is 11 residues. Germline V gives CDR1 ENHRY, CDR2 SYGVKD. Deletions cut 7 bases from V and 6 bases from J, with 10 bases between. The CDR3 sequence: CAIKKGLEQYF. For the CDR3, the DNA is TGTGCCATCAAAAAGGGACTCGAGCAGTACTTC.

This clonotype was detected only a few times. The chain uses TRBV29-1 and TRBJ2-3, with a possible D match to TRBD1 (5 bases). Germline CDR1 is SQVTM and CDR2 is ANQGSEA. The length of the CDR3 is 14 residues. V was clipped by 7 bases and J by 4 bases, with 18 bases between them. CDR3 DNA: TGCAGCGGACGGTACTCAAAAGGGGCAGATACGCAGTATTTT. Protein: CSGRYSKGADTQYF.

There are many counts of this clonotype. J is TRBJ2-2 and V is TRBV4-3; the D gene is possibly TRBD2 (7 bases). V was cut by 0 bases and J by 5 bases, with 19 bases left in between. The germline CDR1 and CDR2 sequences are LGHNA and YSLEER. The CDR3 length is 18 residues. The CDR3 bases are TGCGCCAGCAGCCAAGATACCATCTGGGGGGGGGCAACCGGGGAGCTGTTTTTT. This codes for CASSQDTIWGGATGELFF.

This clonotype was seen a handful of times. CDR3 nucleotides: TGTGCCAGCTCACCACGGGACACCCCCGCCGAGCAGTACTTC. Translated: CASSPRDTPAEQYF. The chain joins TRBV18 to TRBJ2-7, with D possibly matching TRBD1 (6 bases). The germline V gene has CDR1 KGHSH and CDR2 LQKENI. V lost 1 base and J lost 6, with 13 bases in between. This CDR3 comprises 14 residues.

This clonotype came up a few times. The chain links TRBV5-1 to TRBJ2-7, with TRBD2 matching over 8 bases. The germline V gene encodes CDR1 SGHRS and CDR2 YFSETQ. Trimming cost V 4 bases and J 3 bases; bases outside gene matches: 9. This CDR3 has 15 residues. The CDR3 is CASSQSGGSSYEQYF. For the CDR3, the DNA is TGCGCCAGCAGCCAAAGCGGGGGCTCGAGCTACGAGCAGTACTTC. Based on the CDR3 plus reference TRBV5-1 and TRBJ2-7, the full variable domain is KAGVTQTPRYLIKTRGQQVTLSCSPISGHRSVSWYQQTPGQGLQFLFEYFSETQRNKGNFPGRFSGRQFSNSRSEMNVSTLELGDSALYLCASSQSGGSSYEQYFGPGTRLTVT.

This clonotype was seen more than once but under ten times. The chain recombines TRBV10-3 with TRBJ2-1, with 7 bases lining up with TRBD1. Germline CDR1 is ENHRY and CDR2 is SYGVKD. V gave up 6 bases and J gave up 0 bases; unmatched junction bases: 8. This CDR3 region has 16 residues. CDR3 bases: TGTGCCATCAGGGAAGGGACAGCAAACTCCTACAATGAGCAGTTCTTC. Translation: CAIREGTANSYNEQFF.